This record covers a single T cell receptor (beta chain). Which antigen it targets is not known. No base qualities exist here, and no much larger clone lies one base off it. CDR1 and CDR2, per the germline V gene, are MGHDK and SYGVNS. From its cysteine to its phenylalanine, the CDR3 spans 17 amino acids. Only CDR3 DNA is held: 51 bases, read in frame from base 1. The junction shows trimming of 1 base on V and 3 bases on J, plus 15 bases between the germline ends. TCRbeta CDR3 regions were amplified from genomic DNA by means of the immunoSEQ Assay, a bias-controlled multiplex PCR. For the original study's pipeline: The number of nucleated cells in each sample was estimated from the amplification of reference gene primers within the assay. To quantify the absolute abundance of each unique TCRbeta CDR3 rearrangement, sequence reads were collapsed and filtered. Productive Simpson clonality was computed per sample as the square root of Simpson's diversity index over productive rearrangements. TCRdb retrieved this table from immuneACCESS and kept in-frame rearrangements only. Not all clones are present; in checked studies, unresolved V genes account for under half, and no reason is known for the remainder. The V and J calls and clone size are taken from that table; D and trimming were inferred from the DNA. The sample table lists about 67,000 clones, over 70% of them with a count of one. The leading ten clones occupy 5% to 6.5% of the sample.

The sample is drawn from a study of blood T cell repertoires in COVID-19 (dated by TCRdb to the early 2020s). General notes on the study: The collaborator samples originated in the United States, Italy and Spain and spanned the acute and convalescent phases of COVID-19. The prospective study material was composed of cDNA or gDNA derived from T cells, B-cell-depleted T cells, or PBMCs. Deeply sampled blood TCRbeta repertoires from subjects exposed to, actively infected with, or recovered from COVID-19 were included in the dataset. A freely available public database, intended as a resource for researchers studying the immune response to SARS-CoV-2, is where the repertoires were released. The samples were drawn from the first 160 participants of the ongoing ImmuneRACE study and from 950 to 1,500 subjects provided by 6 global collaborators. Sample metadata almost always included a de-identified subject ID, COVID-19 status, age in years and sex. HLA class I and class II types, where available, came from metadata supplied by the sample provider rather than from assay-based typing.

Each collaborating institution followed its own protocols to collect whole blood in K2EDTA tubes. For TCRbeta analysis, collaborator samples were shipped as frozen whole blood, as isolated PBMCs, or as DNA extracted from either sample type. Here is what the overall study found, with its caveats: How much clinical and demographic metadata was included differed by source and by participant, and the metadata was provided uncurated.

This receptor was taken from a man aged 45-65 years with active COVID-19. The sample comprised peripheral blood. The chain was built from TRBV25-1 and TRBJ2-2; D gene: possibly TRBD1, on 5 matching bases. The CDR3 in this case is CASSESRVFRDTGELFF. The DNA sequence is TGTGCCAGCAGTGAATCCAGGGTCTTCCGCGACACCGGGGAGCTGTTTTTT.